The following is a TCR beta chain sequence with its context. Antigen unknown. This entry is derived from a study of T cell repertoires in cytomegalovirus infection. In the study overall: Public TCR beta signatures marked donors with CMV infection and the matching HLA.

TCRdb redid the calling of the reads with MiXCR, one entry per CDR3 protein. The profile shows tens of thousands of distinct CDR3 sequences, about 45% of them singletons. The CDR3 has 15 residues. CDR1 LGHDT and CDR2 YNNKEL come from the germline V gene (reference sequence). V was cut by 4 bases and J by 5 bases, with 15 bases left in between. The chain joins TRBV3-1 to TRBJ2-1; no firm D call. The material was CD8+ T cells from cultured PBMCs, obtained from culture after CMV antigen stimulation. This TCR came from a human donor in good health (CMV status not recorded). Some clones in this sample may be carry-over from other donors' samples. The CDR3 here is CASSRSMSANNEQFF. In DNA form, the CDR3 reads TGTGCCAGCAGCCGGTCGATGTCAGCTAACAATGAGCAGTTCTTC.